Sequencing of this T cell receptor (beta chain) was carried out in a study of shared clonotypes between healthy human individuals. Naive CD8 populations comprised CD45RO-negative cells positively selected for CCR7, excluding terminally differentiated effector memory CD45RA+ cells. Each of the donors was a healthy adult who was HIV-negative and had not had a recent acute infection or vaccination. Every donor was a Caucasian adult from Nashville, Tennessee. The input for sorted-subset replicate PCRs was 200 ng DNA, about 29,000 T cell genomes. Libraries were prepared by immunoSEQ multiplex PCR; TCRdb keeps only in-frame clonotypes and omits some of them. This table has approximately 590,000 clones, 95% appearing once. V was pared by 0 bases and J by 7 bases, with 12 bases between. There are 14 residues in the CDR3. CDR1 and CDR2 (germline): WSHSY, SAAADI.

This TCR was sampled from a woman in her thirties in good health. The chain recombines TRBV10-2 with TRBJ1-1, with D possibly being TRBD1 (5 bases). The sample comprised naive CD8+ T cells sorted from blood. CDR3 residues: CASSESGEGYEAFF. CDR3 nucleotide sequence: TGCGCCAGCAGTGAGTCGGGCGAGGGGTATGAAGCTTTCTTT.